Each of the 27 T cell receptor beta chains below was sequenced from the same sample in a study of T cell responses to AZD1222 COVID-19 vaccine. Assay: immunoSEQ multiplex PCR; the TCRdb copy retains only in-frame clones and omits some. This sample yields 150,000 or so clones, of which 85% to 90% are seen a single time; 1.6% belongs to the top ten. Sequenced material: peripheral blood, taken on day 0 of AZD1222 vaccination. The receptors were gathered from an adult in good health.

This clone appeared a few times. CDR3 amino acids: CASINLYGQGSSNQPQHF. DNA of the CDR3: TGTGCCAGCATTAACCTATATGGACAGGGTAGTAGCAATCAGCCCCAGCATTTT. V usage is TRBV21-1 and J usage is TRBJ1-5; the D call in the table, TRBD1, was not verified against the DNA. TRBV21-1 is deemed a pseudogene. CDR3 length: 18 amino acids.

The chain combines TRBV2 with TRBJ1-1; no firm D call. Trimming stripped 7 bases from V and 8 bases from J, with 14 bases between. This CDR3 is 12 amino acids long. CDR1 is SNHLY and CDR2 is FYNNEI in the germline V gene. In nucleotides, the CDR3 is TGTGCCAGCAAGCGGGAGACAAGCGAAGCTTTCTTT. This gives the protein CASKRETSEAFF.

The rearrangement links TRBV19 to TRBJ1-5; D perhaps matches TRBD1 (6 bases). CDR1 is LNHDA and CDR2 is SQIVND in the germline V gene (reference sequence). This CDR3 has 15 amino acids. Trimming removed 7 bases from V and 4 bases from J, with 17 bases in between. The CDR3 DNA follows: TGTGCCAGTAATAACAGGGATCGTCAGAATCAGCCCCAGCATTTT. It specifies CASNNRDRQNQPQHF.

V gene TRBV10-2 combines with J gene TRBJ1-1, with D unclear. Germline V gives CDR1 WSHSY, CDR2 SAAADI. The V and J ends lost 7 bases and 1 base respectively, with 1 base between them. The CDR3 loop spans 10 amino acids. The CDR3 loop reads CASKNTEAFF. The CDR3 DNA follows: TGCGCCAGCAAGAACACTGAAGCTTTCTTT.

The chain couples TRBV6-2 or TRBV6-3 to TRBJ1-2; maybe TRBD1 (6 bases). Germline CDR1 MNHEY, CDR2 SVGEGT. This CDR3 contains 14 residues. V lost 6 bases to trimming and J lost 1 base, with 12 bases between them. The CDR3 loop is CASSPSGDNYGYTF. CDR3 DNA: TGTGCCAGCAGCCCATCAGGGGATAACTATGGCTACACCTTC.

The genes are TRBV6-5 and TRBJ2-1; either TRBD1 or TRBD2 may fit D (5 bases each). The CDR3 length is 14 residues. From germline, CDR1 is MNHEY and CDR2 SVGAGI. Trimming removed 7 bases from V and 9 bases from J, with 19 bases in between. CDR3 bases: TGTGCCAGCAAGGAAAGCCTTGGGGCGGGTGAGCAGTTCTTC. It encodes CASKESLGAGEQFF.

The chain couples TRBV18 to TRBJ2-1; TRBD1 aligns across 9 bases. CDR1 KGHSH and CDR2 LQKENI come from the germline V gene. The CDR3 runs 17 residues. The V and J ends lost 2 bases and 7 bases, in that order; junction bases with no gene match: 12. The CDR3 region is CASSPLFALDRGNEQFF. CDR3 DNA: TGTGCCAGCTCACCATTATTCGCTTTGGACAGGGGAAATGAGCAGTTCTTC.

The chain carries TRBV2 and TRBJ1-2, with D possibly being TRBD1 (5 bases). Trimming left V 2 bases short and J 3 bases short, with 7 bases between. The CDR3 contains 13 residues. The germline V gene has CDR1 SNHLY and CDR2 FYNNEI. The CDR3 sequence is CASSEPGHYGYTF. In nucleotides, the CDR3 is TGTGCCAGCAGTGAACCGGGACACTATGGCTACACCTTC. The variable domain in full, with the rest retrieved from reference TRBV2 and TRBJ1-2, is EPEVTQTPSHQVTQMGQEVILRCVPISNHLYFYWYRQILGQKVEFLVSFYNNEISEKSEIFDDQFSVERPDGSNFTLKIRSTKLEDSAMYFCASSEPGHYGYTFGSGTRLTVV.

The CDR3 DNA follows: TGTGCCAGTAAAGGGAACAGGGGGTTGGGGGAGCTGTTTTTT. It specifies CASKGNRGLGELFF. V gene TRBV19 combines with J gene TRBJ2-2, with 8 bases matching TRBD1. Germline trimming cut 7 bases from V and 8 bases from J; bases unmatched to any gene: 9. This CDR3 is 14 amino acids long. CDR1 is LNHDA and CDR2 is SQIVND in the germline V gene (reference sequence). The full variable domain, its missing parts supplied by reference TRBV19 and TRBJ2-2, is DGGITQSPKYLFRKEGQNVTLSCEQNLNHDAMYWYRQDPGQGLRLIYYSQIVNDFQKGDIAEGYSVSREKKESFPLTVTSAQKNPTAFYLCASKGNRGLGELFFGEGSRLTVL.

The chain carries TRBV5-4 and TRBJ1-1, with no clear D. The CDR3 consists of 12 residues. Germline values: CDR1 SGHNT, CDR2 YYREEE (reference sequence). Deletions cut 4 bases from V and 2 bases from J, with 6 bases between. This CDR3 is CASSAENTEAFF. The CDR3 region has the DNA TGTGCCAGCAGCGCGGAAAACACTGAAGCTTTCTTT.

The rearrangement joins TRBV15 to TRBJ2-7; D may be TRBD1 or TRBD2 (5 bases each). In germline, CDR1 is LNHNV, CDR2 YYDKDF (reference sequence). This CDR3 contains 15 residues. Trimming took 4 bases from V and 5 from J, leaving 18 bases between them. The CDR3, as DNA: TGTGCCACCAGCAACCCCGGCCGAGGGGATCACGAGCAGTACTTC. Protein sequence: CATSNPGRGDHEQYF.

The rearrangement uses TRBV10-3 and TRBJ1-2; a weak D match, TRBD1 (6 bases). This CDR3 contains 12 residues. With 4 bases removed from V and 4 bases from J, the gap between germline ends came to 7 bases. Germline values: CDR1 ENHRY, CDR2 SYGVKD. The CDR3 DNA reads TGTGCCATCAGTGGGACAGTCTATGGCTACACCTTC. Its protein is CAISGTVYGYTF.

The gene calls are TRBV5-1 and TRBJ1-3; TRBD1 might be the D (5 bases). V was shortened by 7 bases and J by 6 bases, with 17 bases between the two germline ends. The germline V gene encodes CDR1 SGHRS and CDR2 YFSETQ. This CDR3 contains 14 residues. CDR3 protein: CASRPSGTLNTIYF. In DNA form, the CDR3 reads TGCGCCAGCCGTCCGTCGGGGACCCTAAACACCATATATTTT.

V and J are TRBV9 and TRBJ2-2; D gene uncertain. From germline, CDR1 is SGDLS and CDR2 YYNGEE. The CDR3 is 18 residues long. The germline V and J ends were trimmed by 0 bases and 6 bases, with 21 bases remaining between them. The CDR3 here is CASSVATNRLSSPGELFF. CDR3 in DNA: TGTGCCAGCAGCGTAGCTACCAATCGACTTTCCTCGCCCGGGGAGCTGTTTTTT.

The genes are TRBV19 and TRBJ1-1, with D possibly being TRBD1 (6 bases). Germline assignment: CDR1 LNHDA and CDR2 SQIVND (reference sequence). The CDR3 runs 14 residues. V lost 3 bases to trimming and J lost 6 bases, with 14 bases between them. DNA of the CDR3: TGTGCCAGTAGTATCATAACAGGGTCCGCTGAAGCTTTCTTT. This codes for CASSIITGSAEAFF.

This chain joins TRBV12-5 and TRBJ1-1; tentatively, D is TRBD1 (5 bases). Germline CDR1 and CDR2: LGHNT and FRNRAP. V lost 7 bases to trimming and J lost 5 bases, with 8 bases between them. This CDR3 has 11 residues. Written as DNA, the CDR3 is TGTGCTAGTGTGGGGGGGACTGAAGCTTTCTTT. This sequence encodes CASVGGTEAFF.

The rearrangement links TRBV4-3 to TRBJ1-5; 7 bases match TRBD1. Germline trimming cut 4 bases from V and 5 bases from J; bases unmatched to any gene: 8. Germline-derived CDR1 and CDR2 are LGHNA and YSLEER. CDR3 length: 15 amino acids. This CDR3 is CASSPTGQQDQPQHF. DNA of the CDR3: TGCGCCAGCAGCCCAACGGGACAGCAAGATCAGCCCCAGCATTTT.

This clone occurred a few times. Other DNA sequences within the sample encode an identical CDR3. The V gene is TRBV5-1, the J gene TRBJ1-2; 7 bases are shared with TRBD1. Germline V lookup: CDR1 SGHRS, CDR2 YFSETQ. The CDR3 sequence is 13 residues long. J gave up 2 bases and V 4 bases, and 2 bases lay outside the gene matches. The CDR3 DNA reads as TGCGCCAGCAGCCCGGGACAGAACTATGGCTACACCTTC. Amino acids: CASSPGQNYGYTF.

This clone was found a few times. This rearrangement joins TRBV6-5 to TRBJ1-1; 7 nucleotides align to TRBD1. The V gene's germline CDR1 is MNHEY and CDR2 SVGAGI. With 5 bases clipped from V and 4 bases from J, the junction kept 7 bases outside the gene matches. The CDR3 spans 14 residues. CDR3 sequence reads: CASSRNRGGTEAFF. The CDR3 DNA reads as TGTGCCAGCAGTCGAAACAGGGGTGGCACTGAAGCTTTCTTT.

The V gene is TRBV7-6, the J gene TRBJ2-1, with 13 nucleotides matching TRBD2. J lost 3 bases, V lost 7 bases, and 9 bases had no gene match. This CDR3 comprises 17 residues. The germline CDR1 and CDR2 sequences are SGHVS and FNYEAQ. CDR3 amino acids: CASTTSGGASSYNEQFF. DNA of the CDR3: TGTGCCAGCACCACTAGCGGGGGGGCATCTAGCTACAATGAGCAGTTCTTC. Full variable domain (rest looked up from reference TRBV7-6 and TRBJ2-1): GAGVSQSPRYKVTKRGQDVALRCDPISGHVSLYWYRQALGQGPEFLTYFNYEAQQDKSGLPNDRFSAERPEGSISTLTIQRTEQRDSAMYRCASTTSGGASSYNEQFFGPGTRLTVL.

The rearrangement links TRBV28 to TRBJ1-2, with 7 bases identical to TRBD1. The CDR3 extends over 17 amino acids. J gave up 4 bases and V 5 bases, and 16 bases lay outside the gene matches. The germline V gene encodes CDR1 MDHEN and CDR2 SYDVKM. This CDR3 is CASSIHPGGESSYGYTF. The CDR3 nucleotides are TGTGCCAGCAGTATTCATCCAGGGGGGGAGTCTAGCTATGGCTACACCTTC.

This clone was recorded once. This chain connects TRBV9 to TRBJ1-6; possibly TRBD1 for D (5 bases). CDR1 and CDR2 (germline): SGDLS, YYNGEE. There are 16 residues in the CDR3. V shed 0 bases and J shed 7 bases, with 14 bases lying between them. CDR3 nucleotide sequence: TGTGCCAGCAGCGTAGGGGACCGGGGGGGAAATTCACCCCTCCACTTT. This sequence encodes CASSVGDRGGNSPLHF.

This rearrangement joins TRBV6-5 to TRBJ1-4; the match to TRBD1 covers 7 bases. CDR1 and CDR2 (germline): MNHEY, SVGAGI. CDR3 length: 14 amino acids. Trimming took 6 bases from V and 2 from J; bases not matched to a gene: 3. The CDR3 reads CASSGQVTNEKLFF. The CDR3 region has the DNA TGTGCCAGCAGCGGACAGGTGACTAATGAAAAACTGTTTTTT.

This rearrangement joins TRBV6-2 or TRBV6-3 to TRBJ2-4; D perhaps matches TRBD1 (5 bases). Germline V lookup: CDR1 MNHEY, CDR2 SVGEGT. The CDR3 length is 16 residues. Deletions cut 5 bases from V and 0 bases from J, with 14 bases between. The CDR3 sequence: CASSRTGDLAKNIQYF. The CDR3 coding sequence is TGTGCCAGCAGTCGAACAGGAGATTTAGCCAAAAACATTCAGTACTTC.

The chain is built from TRBV6-5 and TRBJ1-5; possible D gene TRBD1, 6 bases. Between the trimmed V and J ends, which lost 6 bases and 4 bases, there was a span of 16 bases. There are 15 residues in the CDR3. The germline V gene has CDR1 MNHEY and CDR2 SVGAGI. The CDR3 protein is CASSSRGGKNQPQHF. CDR3 nucleotide sequence: TGTGCCAGCAGCTCGAGGGGGGGGAAGAATCAGCCCCAGCATTTT.

This chain uses TRBV10-1 with TRBJ2-7; 10 bases match TRBD2. V trimming: 3 bases; J trimming: 7 bases; junction bases outside the gene matches: 12. The germline V gene encodes CDR1 WNHNN and CDR2 SYGVQD (reference sequence). The CDR3 runs to 16 residues. CDR3 protein: CASSDPGAGGPREQYF. The CDR3 nucleotides are TGCGCCAGCAGTGATCCGGGAGCGGGAGGGCCGCGGGAGCAGTACTTC.

The J gene is TRBJ1-2, the V gene TRBV5-1; 7 bases agree with TRBD1. Germline assignment: CDR1 SGHRS and CDR2 YFSETQ. CDR3 length: 16 residues. V dropped 2 bases and J dropped 4; count of bases not matched to a gene: 11. CDR3 coding DNA: TGCGCCAGCAGCTTAGATACACAGGGGAGCGGCTATGGCTACACCTTC. Encoded protein: CASSLDTQGSGYGYTF.